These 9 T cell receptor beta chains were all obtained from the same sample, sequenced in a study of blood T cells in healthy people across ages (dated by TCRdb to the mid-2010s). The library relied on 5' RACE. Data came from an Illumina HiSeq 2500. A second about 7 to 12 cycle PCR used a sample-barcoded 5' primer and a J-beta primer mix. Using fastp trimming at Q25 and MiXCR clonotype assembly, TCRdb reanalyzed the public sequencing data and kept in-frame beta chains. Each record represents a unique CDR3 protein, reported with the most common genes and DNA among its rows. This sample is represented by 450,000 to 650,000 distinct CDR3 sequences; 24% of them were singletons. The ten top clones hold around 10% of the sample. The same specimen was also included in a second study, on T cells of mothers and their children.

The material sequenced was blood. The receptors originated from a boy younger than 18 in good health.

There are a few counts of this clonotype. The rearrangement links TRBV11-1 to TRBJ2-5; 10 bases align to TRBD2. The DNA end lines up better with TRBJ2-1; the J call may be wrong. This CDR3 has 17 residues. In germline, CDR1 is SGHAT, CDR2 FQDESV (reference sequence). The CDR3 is CASSLALTSGDDNEQFF. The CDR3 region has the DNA TGTGCCAGCAGCTTAGCCCTCACTAGCGGGGACGACAATGAGCAGTTCTTC.

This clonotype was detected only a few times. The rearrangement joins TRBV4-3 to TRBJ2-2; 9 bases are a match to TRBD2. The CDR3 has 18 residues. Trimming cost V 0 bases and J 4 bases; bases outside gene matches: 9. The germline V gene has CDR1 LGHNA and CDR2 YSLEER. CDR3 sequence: CASSQDALAGVLTGELFF. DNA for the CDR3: TGCGCCAGCAGCCAAGATGCTTTAGCGGGAGTCCTCACCGGGGAGCTGTTTTTT.

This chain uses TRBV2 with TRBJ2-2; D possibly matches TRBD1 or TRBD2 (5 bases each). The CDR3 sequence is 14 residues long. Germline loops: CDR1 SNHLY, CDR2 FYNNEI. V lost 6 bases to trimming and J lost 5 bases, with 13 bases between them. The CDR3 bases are TGTGCCAGCAGCCGGACTGAGGGGACCGGGGAGCTGTTTTTT. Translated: CASSRTEGTGELFF.

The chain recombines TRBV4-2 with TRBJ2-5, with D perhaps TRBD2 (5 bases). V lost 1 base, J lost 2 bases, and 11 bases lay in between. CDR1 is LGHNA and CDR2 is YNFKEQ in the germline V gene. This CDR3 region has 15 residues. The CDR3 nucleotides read TGTGCCAGCAGCCAAGGGTTAAGCGGACAAGAGACCCAGTACTTC. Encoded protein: CASSQGLSGQETQYF.

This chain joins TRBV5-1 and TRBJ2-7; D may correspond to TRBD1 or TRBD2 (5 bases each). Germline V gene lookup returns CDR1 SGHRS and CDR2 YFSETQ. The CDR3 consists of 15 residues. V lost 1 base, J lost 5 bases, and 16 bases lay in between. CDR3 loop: CASSLFVWDLDEQYF. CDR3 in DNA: TGCGCCAGCAGCTTGTTTGTCTGGGACCTTGACGAGCAGTACTTC.

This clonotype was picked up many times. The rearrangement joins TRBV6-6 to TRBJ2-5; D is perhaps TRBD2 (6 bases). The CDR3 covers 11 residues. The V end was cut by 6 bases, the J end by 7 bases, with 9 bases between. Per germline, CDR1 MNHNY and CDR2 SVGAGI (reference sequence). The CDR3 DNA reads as TGTGCCAGCAGCTACGGGGGGACCCAGTACTTC. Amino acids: CASSYGGTQYF.

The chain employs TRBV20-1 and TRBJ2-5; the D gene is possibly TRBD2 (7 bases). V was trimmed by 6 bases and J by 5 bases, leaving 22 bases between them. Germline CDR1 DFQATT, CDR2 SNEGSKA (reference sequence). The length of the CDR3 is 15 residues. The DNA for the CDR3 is TGCAGTGCCCGTTTTAGGGGGGGCCTTGAGGAGACCCAGTACTTC. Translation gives CSARFRGGLEETQYF.

The chain's CDR3 is CASSLDGGARDEQFF. Written as DNA, the CDR3 is TGTGCCAGCAGCTTAGACGGTGGGGCCCGGGATGAGCAGTTCTTC. The chain uses TRBV7-6 and TRBJ2-1, with D possibly matching TRBD1 (5 bases). This CDR3 region has 15 residues. Germline V gives CDR1 SGHVS, CDR2 FNYEAQ. Trimming stripped 1 base from V and 8 bases from J, with 15 bases between.

This CDR3 reads CSASGSVKSSYEQYF. CDR3 sequence (DNA): TGCAGTGCTAGTGGTAGCGTTAAGAGCTCCTACGAGCAGTACTTC. The chain carries TRBV20-1 and TRBJ2-7; possible D gene TRBD2, 5 bases. CDR3 size: 15 residues. In germline, CDR1 is DFQATT, CDR2 SNEGSKA (reference sequence). Deletions cut 3 bases from V and 0 bases from J, with 15 bases between.